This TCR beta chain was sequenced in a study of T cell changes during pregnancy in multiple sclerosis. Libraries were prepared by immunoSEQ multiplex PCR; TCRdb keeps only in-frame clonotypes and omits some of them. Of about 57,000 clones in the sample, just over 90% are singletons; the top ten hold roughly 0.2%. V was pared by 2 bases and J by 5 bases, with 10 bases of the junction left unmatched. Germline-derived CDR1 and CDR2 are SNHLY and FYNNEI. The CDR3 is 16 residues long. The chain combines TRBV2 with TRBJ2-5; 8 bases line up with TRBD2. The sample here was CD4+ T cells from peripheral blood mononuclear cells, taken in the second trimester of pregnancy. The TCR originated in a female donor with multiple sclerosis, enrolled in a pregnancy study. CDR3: CASSELREGRKETQYF. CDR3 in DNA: TGTGCCAGCAGTGAATTACGGGAGGGGCGGAAGGAGACCCAGTACTTC.